This TCR beta chain was identified during a study of CD8 T cells in Susac syndrome (dated by TCRdb to about 2019). Notes on the research overall: Repertoire sequencing was used to test whether CD8+ T cell activation and differentiation in Susac syndrome was antigen driven.

The germline V gene (reference sequence) sets CDR1 to MNHEY and CDR2 to SMNVEV. Including the terminal cysteine and phenylalanine, the CDR3 comprises 12 residues. Only CDR3 DNA is held: 36 bases, read in frame from base 1. The germline ends are 8 bases apart after V is trimmed by 8 bases and J by 3 bases. On the study overall, not on this receptor specifically: The study acknowledged that relatively few individuals were included in the TCR sequencing and HLA analysis.

High-throughput TCR beta sequencing profiled peripheral blood CD8+ and CD4+ T cells from healthy donors, Susac syndrome patients and multiple sclerosis patients. Multiple sclerosis controls were treatment-naive patients with stable or active relapsing-remitting disease fulfilling revised McDonald criteria. Bulk CD8+ and CD4+ T cells were purified by magnetic negative isolation, whereas CD8+ TEMRA cells were enriched by FACS. Blood was drawn into EDTA tubes, processed within 24 hours, and PBMCs were isolated by density gradient centrifugation. PBMCs intended for TCR sequencing were cryopreserved in liquid nitrogen and thawed later in a water bath at 37 degrees C. The sorted or isolated CD4+, CD8+ and CD8+ TEMRA cells had a purity of 90% or higher. With regard to this clonotype: Which antigen it targets is not known. Qualities for individual bases were not recorded, and no much larger clone is one base off.

RNA was extracted using the RNeasy kit, and about 0.5 to 1 microgram was reverse transcribed with random hexamers. TCR beta CDR3 regions were amplified with the immunoSEQ multiplex PCR assay covering 54 Vbeta and 13 Jbeta segments. To correct PCR amplification bias, a synthetic template baseline was used for both primer optimization and computational correction. In the paper's pipeline: Reads were annotated to V, D and J genes according to IMGT and were analyzed with immunoSEQ Analyzer, with only productive sequences retained. Clonality was computed as one minus Shannon entropy normalized by log2 of the number of productive unique sequences. For each patient and control, public and private clones were evaluated within the 100 most prevalent clones. A clone was defined as Susac-specific if it was absent from the healthy and MS cohorts, from roughly 1,000 published viral clones and from other ImmuneACCESS disease sequences. TCRdb reran the public reads through fastp at Q25 and MiXCR, keeping productive beta chains. A single entry per CDR3 protein holds the most common genes and DNA from its merged rows. For this entry, the V and J calls and clone size follow TCRdb and not the study's own pipeline. In all, the sample holds around 130,000 distinct CDR3 sequences, and around 94% of those were seen once. The leading ten clones occupy approximately 0.13% of the sample.

This chain is built from TRBV27 and TRBJ1-5; a tentative D call is TRBD1 (6 bases match). Sequenced material: CD4+ T cells from PBMCs. This sequence was found in a human donor with multiple sclerosis. CDR3 region: CASWTVNQPQHF. The nucleotides read TGTGCCAGCTGGACAGTCAATCAGCCCCAGCATTTT.